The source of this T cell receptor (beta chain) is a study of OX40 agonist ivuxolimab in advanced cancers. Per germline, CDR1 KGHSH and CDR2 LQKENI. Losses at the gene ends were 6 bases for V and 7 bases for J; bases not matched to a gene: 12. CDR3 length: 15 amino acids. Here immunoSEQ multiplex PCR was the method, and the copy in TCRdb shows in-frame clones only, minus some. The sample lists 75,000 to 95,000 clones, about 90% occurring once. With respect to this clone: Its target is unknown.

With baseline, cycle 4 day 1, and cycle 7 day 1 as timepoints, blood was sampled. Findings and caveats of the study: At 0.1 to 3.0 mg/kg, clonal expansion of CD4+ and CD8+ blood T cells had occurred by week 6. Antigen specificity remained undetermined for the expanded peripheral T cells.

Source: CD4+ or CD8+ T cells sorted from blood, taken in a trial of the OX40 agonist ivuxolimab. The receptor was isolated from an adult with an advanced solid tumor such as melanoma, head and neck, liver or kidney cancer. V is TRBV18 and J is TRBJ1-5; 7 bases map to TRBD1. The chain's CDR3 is CASSPLAGGGQPQHF. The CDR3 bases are TGTGCCAGCTCCCCCCTCGCAGGGGGTGGACAGCCCCAGCATTTT.